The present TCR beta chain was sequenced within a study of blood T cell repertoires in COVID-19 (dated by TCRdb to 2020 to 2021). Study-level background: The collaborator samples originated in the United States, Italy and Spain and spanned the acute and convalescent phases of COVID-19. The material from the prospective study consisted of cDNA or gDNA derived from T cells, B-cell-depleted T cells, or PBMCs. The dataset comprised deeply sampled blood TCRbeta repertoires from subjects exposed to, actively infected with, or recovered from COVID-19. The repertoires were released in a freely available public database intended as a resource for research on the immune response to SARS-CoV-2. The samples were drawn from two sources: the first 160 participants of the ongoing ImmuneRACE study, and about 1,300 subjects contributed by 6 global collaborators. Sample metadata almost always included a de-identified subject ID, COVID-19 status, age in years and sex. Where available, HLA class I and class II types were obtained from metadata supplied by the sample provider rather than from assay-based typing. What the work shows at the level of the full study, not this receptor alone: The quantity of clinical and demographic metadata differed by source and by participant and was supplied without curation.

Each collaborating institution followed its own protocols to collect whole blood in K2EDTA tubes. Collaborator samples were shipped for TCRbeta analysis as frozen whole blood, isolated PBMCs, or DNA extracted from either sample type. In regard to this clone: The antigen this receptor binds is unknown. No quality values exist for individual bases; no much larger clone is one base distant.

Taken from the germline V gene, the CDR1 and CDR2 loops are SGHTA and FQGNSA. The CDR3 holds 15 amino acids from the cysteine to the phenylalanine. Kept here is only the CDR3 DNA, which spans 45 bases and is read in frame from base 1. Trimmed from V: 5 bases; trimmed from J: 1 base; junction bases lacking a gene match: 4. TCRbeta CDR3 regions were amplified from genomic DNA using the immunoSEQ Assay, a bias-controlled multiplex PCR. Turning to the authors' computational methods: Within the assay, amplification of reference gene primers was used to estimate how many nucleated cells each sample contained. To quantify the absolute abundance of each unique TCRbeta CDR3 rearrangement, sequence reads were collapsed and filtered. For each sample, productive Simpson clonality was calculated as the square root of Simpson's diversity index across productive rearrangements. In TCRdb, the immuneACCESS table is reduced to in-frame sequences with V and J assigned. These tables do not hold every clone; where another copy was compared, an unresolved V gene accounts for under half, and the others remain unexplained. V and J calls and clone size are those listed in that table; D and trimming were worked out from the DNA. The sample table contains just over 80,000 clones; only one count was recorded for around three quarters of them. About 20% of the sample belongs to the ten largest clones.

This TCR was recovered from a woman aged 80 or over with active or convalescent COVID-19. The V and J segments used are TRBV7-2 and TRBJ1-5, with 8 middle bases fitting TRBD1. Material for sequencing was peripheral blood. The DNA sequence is TGTGCCAGCAGCCAGGGGGCGGAGAGCAATCAGCCCCAGCATTTT. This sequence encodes CASSQGAESNQPQHF.